This record concerns one TCR beta chain sequence. The antigen remains unidentified. CDR1 and CDR2 from the germline V gene are SGHDN and FVKESK. V shed 8 bases and J shed 4 bases, with 14 bases lying between them. There are 13 residues in the CDR3. This sample was included in a study of T cell responses to AZD1222 COVID-19 vaccine. Study results and limitations: Once two AZD1222 doses were given, Spike-specific TCR breadth and depth went up. Donors, mostly white British, included more females; clonal diversity was possibly underestimated. It was only after the peak T cell response that any repertoires were sampled.

Generated by immunoSEQ multiplex PCR, the TCRdb table keeps only in-frame clones and is missing some. The table has about 110,000 clones, roughly four fifths seen once. The sequence was obtained from an adult in good health. The chain joins TRBV14 to TRBJ2-5, with D maybe TRBD2 (6 bases). The sample was peripheral blood, taken on day 0 of AZD1222 vaccination. As DNA, the CDR3 is TGTGCCAGCCGGACGTCGGGGGTAGAGACCCAGTACTTC. Encoded protein: CASRTSGVETQYF.